This T cell receptor beta chain is drawn from a study of T cell responses to AZD1222 COVID-19 vaccine. On this clone: Its specificity is not known.

The length of the CDR3 is 12 residues. V dropped 10 bases and J dropped 2; count of bases not matched to a gene: 4. Germline CDR1 MNHEY, CDR2 SVGAGI. Study observations and caveats: The study reported that nearly half of spike-specific TCRs target unmutated variant regions. Spike-specific TCR breadth and depth both grew after two AZD1222 doses.

Data came from immunoSEQ multiplex PCR; TCRdb stores just in-frame clones and leaves some out. Found here are 95,000 to 110,000 clones, 75% to 95% of them singletons; the top ten hold 45%. The chain carries TRBV6-5 and TRBJ2-7, with TRBD1 identical over 8 bases. This clonotype was obtained from an adult in good health. The sample consisted of peripheral blood, taken on day 0 of AZD1222 vaccination. The CDR3 bases are TGTGCCACCGCGACAGGGGCCTACGAGCAGTACTTC. This translates into CATATGAYEQYF.